The rows below give T cell receptor beta chains drawn from one sample of a study of T cell responses to AZD1222 COVID-19 vaccine. TCRdb keeps only in-frame clones here, not all; method: immunoSEQ multiplex PCR. Of fewer than 200,000 clones in the sample, 92% are singletons; the top ten hold roughly 4.5%. The starting material was peripheral blood, obtained on day 0 of MenACWY control vaccination. The receptors were sampled from an adult in good health. The CDR3 runs from the conserved cysteine through the conserved F or W.

TRBV7-6,TRBJ1-1,CASSPYTGNTEAFF
TRBV5-4,TRBJ2-1,CASSGWGSYNEQFF
TRBV28,TRBJ1-3,CASSPTGGADTIYF
TRBV5-1,TRBJ1-2,CASSYQGVDGYTF
TRBV9,TRBJ1-3,CASSVDPGGMKTGNTIYF
TRBV29-1,TRBJ2-1,CSGTGDGTYNEQFF
TRBV30,TRBJ1-2,CAWGDRNYGYTF
TRBV7-2,TRBJ2-3,CASSLDRPGTQYF
TRBV11-2,TRBJ1-1,CASSFFQQEYTEAFF
TRBV27,TRBJ2-7,CASRAGQPIGEQYF
TRBV5-1,TRBJ2-1,CASSSPGRGSYNEQFF
TRBV9,TRBJ2-5,CASSGNMQTQYF
TRBV11-3,TRBJ2-7,CASSFLATGHYEQYF
TRBV4-2,TRBJ2-2,CASSPWTSGRAVTGELFF
TRBV3-1/TRBV3-2,TRBJ1-1,CASSQTALGTEAFF
TRBV27,TRBJ2-5,CASSSNPRGSQETQYF
TRBV5-6,TRBJ1-3,CASSLGLRGHPNSGNTIYF
TRBV13,TRBJ1-3,CASSLGRQSGNTIYF
TRBV30,TRBJ1-2,CAWSRDRGDYGYTF
TRBV27,TRBJ2-7,CASSFSGSSYEQYF
TRBV19,TRBJ1-2,CASSARATKVYTF
TRBV7-2,TRBJ1-1,CASSLALGMNTEAFF
TRBV2,TRBJ2-1,CASSPPLNEQFF
TRBV30,TRBJ1-6,CAWKGNNSPLHF
TRBV3-1/TRBV3-2,TRBJ1-3,CASSQGDSSGNTIYF
TRBV11-2,TRBJ1-2,CASSLDRLSYGYGYTF
TRBV6-4,TRBJ2-3,CASSDSAGRADTQYF
TRBV7-9,TRBJ1-3,CASSLRDRGAGNTIYF
TRBV7-3,TRBJ2-1,CASSPFSSGRSNEQFF
TRBV5-4,TRBJ2-7,CASIRQGVGGEQYF
TRBV19,TRBJ2-7,CASSPLSGFPYEQYF
TRBV27,TRBJ2-1,CASRAVGKNNEQFF
TRBV18,TRBJ2-2,CASSPLSQGAGELFF
TRBV5-1,TRBJ1-5,CASSLDSHSNQPQHF